This T cell receptor beta chain is drawn from a study of identical twins. In every case, the donor was a healthy Caucasian. This clonotype was recorded a few times. The CDR3 consists of 16 residues. Germline lookup yields CDR1 DFQATT and CDR2 SNEGSKA (reference sequence). TCRdb analysed the 5' RACE reads with MiXCR anew, one entry per CDR3 protein. The sample lists roughly 1,500,000 distinct CDR3 sequences; 25% to 35% were seen once. V usage is TRBV20-1 and J usage is TRBJ2-1; 10 positions agree with TRBD2. Matching the DNA end better, TRBJ2-7 makes the J call doubtful. The sequence derives from a newborn girl in good health. The material sequenced was cord blood. CDR3 in DNA: TGCAGTGCTAGAGAAGGTCGGACTAGCGGTTACAATGAGCAGTACTTC. Protein: CSAREGRTSGYNEQYF.